This TCR beta chain was sequenced for a study of metastatic and nonmetastatic thyroid tumors. As for the study in general: Comparison of repertoires was carried out across blood and tumor or nodule tissue from malignant and benign thyroid patients.

Every patient was untreated before thyroid surgery. This clone was picked up a small number of times. Its specificity is not known. The junction departs from the called germline gene at one end, perhaps through a read error. The germline V gene has CDR1 MNHEY and CDR2 SVGEGT. CDR3 size: 13 residues. Study-level findings and limits: The study reportedly found significantly higher TCR beta diversity in malignant thyroid tumors than benign nodules, in blood and tumor.

As originally analysed: A classifier for distant metastasis in papillary thyroid cancer was constructed using CDR3 differences observed across clinicopathological groups. TCRdb re-called the PCR reads with MiXCR. The V and J calls here are based on TCRdb, not the publication. Counted here are approximately 31,000 clones, approximately 31% occurring once; the ten biggest clones make up approximately 30%. The clonotype was recovered from a female donor with papillary thyroid cancer or a benign thyroid nodule (not recorded which). Some clones in this sample may be carry-over from other donors' samples. The specimen sequenced was blood. The chain is built from TRBV6-2 or TRBV6-3 and TRBJ2-2; D remains unclear. CDR3 region: CASSYKAIVELFF. CDR3 DNA sequence: TGTGCCAGCAGTTACAAGGCTATCGTGGAGCTTTTTTTT.